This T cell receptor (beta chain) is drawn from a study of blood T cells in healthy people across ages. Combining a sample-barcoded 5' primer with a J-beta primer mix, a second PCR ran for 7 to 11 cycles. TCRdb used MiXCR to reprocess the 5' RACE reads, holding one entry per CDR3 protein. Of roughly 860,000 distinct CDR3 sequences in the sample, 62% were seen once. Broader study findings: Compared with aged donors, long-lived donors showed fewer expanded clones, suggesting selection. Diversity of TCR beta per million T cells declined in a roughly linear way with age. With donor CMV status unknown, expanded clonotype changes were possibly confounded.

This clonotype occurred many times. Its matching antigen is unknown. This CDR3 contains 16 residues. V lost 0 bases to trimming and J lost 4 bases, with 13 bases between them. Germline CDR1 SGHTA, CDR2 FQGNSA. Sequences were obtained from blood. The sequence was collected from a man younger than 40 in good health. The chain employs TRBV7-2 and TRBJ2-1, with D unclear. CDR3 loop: CASSLASVVGYNEQFF. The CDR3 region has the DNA TGTGCCAGCAGCTTAGCATCAGTGGTCGGTTACAATGAGCAGTTCTTC.